These 22 T cell receptor beta chains originate from one sample sequenced in a study of PD-1 blockade in classical Hodgkin lymphoma. As to time point: newly diagnosed, previously untreated cHL patient sample. Some clones are missing from TCRdb's copy, which holds only in-frame ones; the method was immunoSEQ multiplex PCR. The sample lists roughly 70,000 clones, roughly 92% seen once, with approximately 2.5% in the top ten. Specimen: peripheral blood mononuclear cells (PBMCs). Receptors originate from a human donor with classical Hodgkin lymphoma.

The sample holds a few counts of this clone. The chain joins TRBV10-3 to TRBJ1-1; TRBD1 aligns across 8 bases. Trimming at V came to 8 bases and at J to 6 bases, leaving 8 bases not matched to a gene. The CDR3 loop spans 13 amino acids. The V gene's germline CDR1 is ENHRY and CDR2 SYGVKD. The CDR3 is CAIAGQGNPEAFF. In nucleotides, the CDR3 is TGTGCCATCGCAGGACAGGGAAATCCTGAAGCTTTCTTT.

V usage is TRBV10-3 and J usage is TRBJ2-1; D tentatively reads TRBD1 or TRBD2 (5 bases each). The CDR3 has 14 residues. The V gene's germline CDR1 is ENHRY and CDR2 SYGVKD. V gave up 3 bases and J gave up 5 bases, with 11 bases separating them. CDR3 DNA: TGTGCCATCAGTGAAAGTGGGGGAGACAATGAGCAGTTCTTC. Translating it yields CAISESGGDNEQFF.

The V and J genes are TRBV2 and TRBJ2-3; 9 bases line up with TRBD2. This CDR3 contains 14 residues. Losses at the gene ends were 4 bases for V and 3 bases for J; bases not matched to a gene: 2. Germline V CDR1 and CDR2: SNHLY, FYNNEI. CDR3 nucleotides: TGTGCCAGCAGTGTAGCGGGGGTGACAGATACGCAGTATTTT. This translates into CASSVAGVTDTQYF.

CDR3 residues: CASSEGGLGASQPQHF. CDR3 nucleotide sequence: TGTGCCAGCAGTGAAGGAGGGCTGGGGGCCTCGCAGCCCCAGCATTTT. The rearrangement joins TRBV2 to TRBJ1-5; possible D gene TRBD1, 6 bases. Germline assignment: CDR1 SNHLY and CDR2 FYNNEI. V was cut by 1 base and J by 7 bases, with 17 bases left in between. The CDR3 extends over 16 amino acids.

The chain carries TRBV4-1 and TRBJ2-6; tentatively, D is TRBD1 or TRBD2 (5 bases each). Trimming removed 2 bases at V and 0 bases at J, with 17 bases between. The CDR3 is made up of 19 amino acids. Germline V gene data show CDR1 as MGHRA and CDR2 as YSYEKL. The CDR3 protein is CASSQTPRGPSSGANVLTF. CDR3 coding DNA: TGCGCCAGCAGCCAAACCCCCCGGGGACCCAGCTCTGGGGCCAACGTCCTGACTTTC.

This clone showed up just once. The J gene is TRBJ1-3, the V gene TRBV9; possible D gene TRBD1, 6 bases. CDR1 and CDR2 from the germline V gene are SGDLS and YYNGEE. V lost 4 bases and J lost 1, with 9 bases in between. The CDR3 is made up of 14 amino acids. The CDR3 reads CASSPQGSGNTIYF. CDR3 nucleotides: TGTGCCAGCAGCCCCCAGGGGTCTGGAAACACCATATATTTT.

The J gene is TRBJ2-3, the V gene TRBV9, with 9 nucleotides matching TRBD2. Germline V gives CDR1 SGDLS, CDR2 YYNGEE. The CDR3 runs to 18 residues. Germline trimming cut 4 bases from V and 6 bases from J; bases unmatched to any gene: 18. In nucleotides, the CDR3 is TGTGCCAGCAGCCCCCTCTTCCCTAGCGGGGCCCTTAGGGATACGCAGTATTTT. Protein: CASSPLFPSGALRDTQYF.

This clone was seen once. The chain couples TRBV7-9 to TRBJ1-1; perhaps TRBD1 as D (6 bases). CDR3 size: 13 residues. The germline V gene has CDR1 SEHNR and CDR2 FQNEAQ (reference sequence). V lost 3 bases to trimming and J lost 3 bases, with 8 bases between them. CDR3 in amino acids: CASSFRGYTEAFF. CDR3 sequence (DNA): TGTGCCAGCAGCTTCAGGGGATACACTGAAGCTTTCTTT.

Remarks on this clone: Mismatch with germline at one junction end may stem from a read error. This rearrangement joins TRBV6-5 to TRBJ1-1, with D maybe TRBD1 (5 bases). This CDR3 spans 14 amino acids. Germline assignment: CDR1 MNHEY and CDR2 SVGAGI. The chain's CDR3 is CASSSGEANTKAFF. DNA for the CDR3: TGTGCCAGCAGTTCGGGGGAGGCGAACACTAAAGCTTTCTTT.

This clone showed up just once. The CDR3 spells CATLPWGGETQYF. The CDR3 DNA reads as TGTGCCACCTTACCATGGGGAGGCGAGACCCAGTACTTC. The V gene is TRBV5-8, the J gene TRBJ2-5; perhaps TRBD2 as D (6 bases). With 9 bases removed from V and 5 bases from J, the gap between germline ends came to 17 bases. Germline CDR1 and CDR2: SGHTS and YDEGEE. The length of the CDR3 is 13 residues.

The chain carries TRBV4-3 and TRBJ2-7; 7 nucleotides align to TRBD2. Per germline, CDR1 LGHNA and CDR2 YSLEER. CDR3 length: 15 amino acids. The V and J ends lost 3 bases and 1 base, in that order; junction bases with no gene match: 6. The CDR3 DNA is TGCGCCAGCAGCCAGGAAGGTAGCGGGTCCTACGAGCAGTACTTC. Translation: CASSQEGSGSYEQYF.

The chain carries TRBV15 and TRBJ1-2, with D possibly matching TRBD1 (5 bases). Between the trimmed V and J ends, which lost 5 bases and 7 bases, there was a span of 23 bases. The length of the CDR3 is 16 residues. CDR1 and CDR2 (germline): LNHNV, YYDKDF (reference sequence). CDR3 region: CATSGSAGRTPSGYTF. As DNA, the CDR3 is TGTGCCACCAGCGGGTCCGCGGGACGGACACCCAGTGGCTACACCTTC.

The rearrangement uses TRBV6-5 and TRBJ1-1; D is perhaps TRBD1 (6 bases). CDR1 and CDR2 from the germline V gene are MNHEY and SVGAGI. The CDR3 length is 13 residues. V lost 5 bases to trimming and J lost 6 bases, with 13 bases between them. CDR3: CASSRGQRSEAFF. The CDR3 nucleotides are TGTGCCAGCAGTCGGGGGCAAAGGTCTGAAGCTTTCTTT.

V and J are TRBV11-2 and TRBJ1-2; perhaps TRBD1 as D (5 bases). Trimming left V 5 bases short and J 1 base short, with 8 bases between. The CDR3 covers 13 residues. Germline CDR1 and CDR2: SGHAT and FQNNGV. The CDR3 loop is CASSPTVNYGYTF. In DNA, the CDR3 is TGTGCCAGCAGCCCGACAGTTAACTATGGCTACACCTTC.

The chain joins TRBV15 to TRBJ1-5; D uncertain. The germline V gene has CDR1 LNHNV and CDR2 YYDKDF (reference sequence). V gave up 4 bases and J gave up 3 bases, with 4 bases separating them. The CDR3 is 12 residues long. The CDR3 DNA is TGTGCCACCAGCATAGACAATCAGCCCCAGCATTTT. It encodes CATSIDNQPQHF.

This clone was picked up one time. The chain joins TRBV4-1 to TRBJ2-1; 9 positions match TRBD2. This CDR3 comprises 17 residues. Germline assignment: CDR1 MGHRA and CDR2 YSYEKL. The V segment lost 2 bases and the J segment 8 bases; nucleotides outside the gene matches: 13. For the CDR3, the DNA is TGCGCCAGCAGCCAACGATACACTAGCGGGCCTGCCGATGAGCAGTTCTTC. Translation gives CASSQRYTSGPADEQFF.

V gene TRBV30 combines with J gene TRBJ2-3; D possibly corresponds to TRBD1 (6 bases). Trimming took 3 bases from V and 0 from J, leaving 10 bases between them. Germline CDR1 is GTSNPN and CDR2 is SVGIG (reference sequence). There are 14 residues in the CDR3. The DNA of the CDR3 is TGTGCCTGGAGGGGGGCGGCTAGCACAGATACGCAGTATTTT. Translation gives CAWRGAASTDTQYF.

This chain links TRBV11-3 with TRBJ2-2, with 8 bases fitting TRBD1. With 4 bases clipped from V and 2 bases from J, the junction kept 3 bases outside the gene matches. Germline loops: CDR1 SGHNT, CDR2 YENEEA. CDR3 length: 15 amino acids. CDR3 nucleotides: TGTGCCAGCAGCTGGCAGGGGGCTAACACCGGGGAGCTGTTTTTT. As protein: CASSWQGANTGELFF.

In its sample, this clone was seen once. The V gene is TRBV6-5, the J gene TRBJ2-7; D is undetermined. There are 13 residues in the CDR3. V lost 8 bases and J lost 2, with 13 bases in between. Germline V CDR1 and CDR2: MNHEY, SVGAGI. CDR3 loop: CASLRTGPYEQYF. In DNA form, the CDR3 reads TGTGCCAGCCTAAGGACCGGCCCCTACGAGCAGTACTTC.

This clone was recorded once. The J gene is TRBJ1-2, the V gene TRBV7-8; the D gene is possibly TRBD1 (6 bases). CDR1 is SGHVS and CDR2 is FQNEAQ in the germline V gene. The germline V and J ends were trimmed by 0 bases and 6 bases, with 14 bases remaining between them. The CDR3 covers 15 residues. The CDR3 loop is CASSLARGSVDGYTF. The CDR3 DNA follows: TGTGCCAGCAGCTTAGCCAGGGGTAGCGTGGATGGCTACACCTTC.

The chain joins TRBV15 to TRBJ2-2, with 11 bases that match TRBD2. Germline loops: CDR1 LNHNV, CDR2 YYDKDF (reference sequence). The CDR3 consists of 19 residues. V was pared by 0 bases and J by 1 base, with 7 bases of the junction left unmatched. The chain's CDR3 is CATSRDWLAGGRNTGELFF. In nucleotides, the CDR3 is TGTGCCACCAGCAGAGATTGGCTAGCGGGAGGCCGGAACACCGGGGAGCTGTTTTTT. The whole variable domain, remainder taken from reference TRBV15 and TRBJ2-2, is DAMVIQNPRYQVTQFGKPVTLSCSQTLNHNVMYWYQQKSSQAPKLLFHYYDKDFNNEADTPDNFQSRRPNTSFCFLDIRSPGLGDTAMYLCATSRDWLAGGRNTGELFFGEGSRLTVL.

V is TRBV7-9 and J is TRBJ1-3; tentative D call: TRBD1 (6 bases). V lost 8 bases, J lost 0 bases, and 14 bases lay in between. The CDR3 runs 15 residues. The germline V gene has CDR1 SEHNR and CDR2 FQNEAQ (reference sequence). The CDR3 region is CASGPEGGSGNTIYF. The DNA for the CDR3 is TGTGCCAGCGGACCTGAGGGGGGCTCTGGAAACACCATATATTTT. Looking up the rest from reference TRBV7-9 and TRBJ1-3 gives the full variable domain: DTGVSQNPRHKITKRGQNVTFRCDPISEHNRLYWYRQTLGQGPEFLTYFQNEAQLEKSRLLSDRFSAERPKGSFSTLEIQRTEQGDSAMYLCASGPEGGSGNTIYFGEGSWLTVV.